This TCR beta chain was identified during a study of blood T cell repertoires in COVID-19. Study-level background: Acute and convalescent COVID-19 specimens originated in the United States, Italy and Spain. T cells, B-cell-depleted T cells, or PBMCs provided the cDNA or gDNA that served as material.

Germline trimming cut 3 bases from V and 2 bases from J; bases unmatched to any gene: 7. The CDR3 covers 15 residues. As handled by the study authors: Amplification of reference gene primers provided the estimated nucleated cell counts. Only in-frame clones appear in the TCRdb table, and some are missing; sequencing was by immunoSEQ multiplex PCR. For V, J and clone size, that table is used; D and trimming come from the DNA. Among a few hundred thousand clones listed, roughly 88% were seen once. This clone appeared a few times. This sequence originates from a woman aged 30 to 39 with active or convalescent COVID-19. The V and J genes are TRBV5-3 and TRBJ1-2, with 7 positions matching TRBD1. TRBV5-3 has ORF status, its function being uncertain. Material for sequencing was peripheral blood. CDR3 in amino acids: CARSSRQGGNYGYTF. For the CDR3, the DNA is TGTGCCAGAAGCTCACGACAGGGAGGAAACTATGGCTACACCTTC.